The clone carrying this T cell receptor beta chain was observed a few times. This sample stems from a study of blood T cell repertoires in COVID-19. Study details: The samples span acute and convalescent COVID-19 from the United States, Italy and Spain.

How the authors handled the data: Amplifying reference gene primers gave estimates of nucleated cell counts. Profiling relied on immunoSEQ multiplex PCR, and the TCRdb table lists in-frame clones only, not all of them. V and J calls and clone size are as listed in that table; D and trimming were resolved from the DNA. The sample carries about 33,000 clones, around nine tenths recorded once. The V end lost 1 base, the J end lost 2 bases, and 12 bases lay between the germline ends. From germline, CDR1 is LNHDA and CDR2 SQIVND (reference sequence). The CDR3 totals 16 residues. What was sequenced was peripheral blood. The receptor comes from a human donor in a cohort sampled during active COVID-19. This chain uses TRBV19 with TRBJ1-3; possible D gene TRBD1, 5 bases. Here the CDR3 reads CASSIARGSTGNTIYF. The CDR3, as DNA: TGTGCCAGTAGTATAGCCCGGGGGAGTACTGGAAACACCATATATTTT.